Each of the 31 T cell receptor beta chains below was sequenced from the same sample in a study of identical twins. TCRdb ran MiXCR on the 5' RACE reads and lists one entry per CDR3 protein. The sample consists of fewer than 550,000 distinct CDR3 sequences, over 11% of them appearing once. This sample also belongs to another study, concerning yellow fever vaccine responses in identical twins.

The sample consisted of CD4+ T cells sorted from blood. The source is a woman between 18 and 30 years old in good health.

This clonotype was picked up a small number of times. The V call is TRBV6-5, the J call TRBJ2-3; D ambiguous. This CDR3 spans 12 amino acids. The V gene's germline CDR1 is MNHEY and CDR2 SVGAGI. V was cut by 7 bases and J by 8 bases, with 13 bases left in between. The CDR3 nucleotides are TGTGCCAGCATGGCCTCCGGTATTACGCAGTATTTT. Its protein is CASMASGITQYF.

This clonotype has just a few counts. The genes are TRBV6-2 or TRBV6-3 and TRBJ2-7, with 9 bases matching TRBD2. Germline V gene data show CDR1 as MNHEY and CDR2 as SVGEGT. V shed 6 bases, J shed 6 bases, and the junction held 6 bases outside the gene matches. This CDR3 is built from 13 residues. CDR3 loop: CASRTGLAGEQYF. CDR3 in DNA: TGTGCCAGCAGAACGGGACTAGCAGGCGAGCAGTACTTC.

This clonotype occurred a few times. J is TRBJ1-2 and V is TRBV6-4; TRBD1 aligns across 10 bases. The junction had 9 bases not matched to a gene; V was cut back by 5 bases and J by 6 bases. Per the germline V gene, CDR1 is MRHNA and CDR2 is SNTAGT. CDR3 length: 15 amino acids. CDR3 sequence reads: CASSPGQGFSNGYTF. The DNA of the CDR3 is TGTGCCAGCAGTCCGGGACAGGGGTTTTCGAATGGCTACACCTTC.

The rearrangement uses TRBV28 and TRBJ2-3, with 7 bases identical to TRBD1. CDR3 size: 15 residues. V was pared by 5 bases and J by 4 bases, with 9 bases of the junction left unmatched. From germline, CDR1 is MDHEN and CDR2 SYDVKM. The CDR3 protein is CASSPQQGKSDTQYF. Here the CDR3 DNA reads TGTGCCAGCAGTCCACAACAGGGGAAGTCAGATACGCAGTATTTT. Full variable domain (rest looked up from reference TRBV28 and TRBJ2-3): DVKVTQSSRYLVKRTGEKVFLECVQDMDHENMFWYRQDPGLGLRLIYFSYDVKMKEKGDIPEGYSVSREKKERFSLILESASTNQTSMYLCASSPQQGKSDTQYFGPGTRLTVL.

This clonotype was observed at least ten times. The genes are TRBV12-3 or TRBV12-4 and TRBJ2-7; D is unclear. The V gene lost 3 bases and the J gene lost 3 bases, with 12 bases spanning the gap. The CDR3 runs 14 residues. DNA of the CDR3: TGTGCCAGCAGTTTCGATGTAGTGGGCTACGAGCAGTACTTC. This codes for CASSFDVVGYEQYF.

In its sample, this clonotype was seen a few times. The V gene is TRBV19, the J gene TRBJ2-3, with TRBD2 matching 7 bases. CDR3 length: 13 amino acids. J was trimmed by 3 bases and V by 10 bases; bases with no gene match: 7. Germline V gene lookup returns CDR1 LNHDA and CDR2 SQIVND (reference sequence). The CDR3 reads CATLVGGTDTQYF. The CDR3 DNA reads as TGTGCCACCCTCGTGGGGGGGACAGATACGCAGTATTTT.

The gene calls are TRBV9 and TRBJ1-5; D is unresolved. The CDR3 spans 15 residues. Germline CDR1 SGDLS, CDR2 YYNGEE. Between the trimmed V and J ends, which lost 0 bases and 3 bases, there was a span of 10 bases. The CDR3 DNA is TGTGCCAGCAGCGTAGGTCCTGGGTTCAATCAGCCCCAGCATTTT. Protein sequence: CASSVGPGFNQPQHF.

The gene calls are TRBV7-9 and TRBJ2-7; a weak D match, TRBD2 (5 bases). V lost 4 bases and J lost 0, with 16 bases in between. CDR1 and CDR2 (germline): SEHNR, FQNEAQ (reference sequence). The CDR3 extends over 16 amino acids. The CDR3 nucleotides read TGTGCCAGCAGCTCCCCGAGGAGCGGCAGCTCCTACGAGCAGTACTTC. Translated: CASSSPRSGSSYEQYF.

The rearrangement joins TRBV7-2 to TRBJ1-1; the match to TRBD1 covers 7 bases. This CDR3 region has 13 residues. Germline V gene data show CDR1 as SGHTA and CDR2 as FQGNSA. The ends lost 5 bases at V and 11 bases at J; junction bases unmatched: 11. The CDR3 region has the DNA TGTGCCAGCAGCCCCCACAGGGGTTTCTGGGCTTTCTTT. It encodes CASSPHRGFWAFF.

The V gene is TRBV5-1, the J gene TRBJ1-1; no reliable D call. The germline gives CDR1 SGHRS, CDR2 YFSETQ. The length of the CDR3 is 13 residues. V was pared by 3 bases and J by 1 base, with 7 bases between. The CDR3 protein is CASSSGKNTEAFF. The DNA for the CDR3 is TGCGCCAGCAGCTCCGGGAAGAACACTGAAGCTTTCTTT.

This clonotype was seen at least ten times. The chain has TRBV7-2 and TRBJ2-2; 9 bases match TRBD2. CDR1 and CDR2 from the germline V gene are SGHTA and FQGNSA. This CDR3 region has 15 residues. The V segment lost 7 bases and the J segment 4 bases; nucleotides outside the gene matches: 7. CDR3 region: CASTFRRGGTGELFF. CDR3 nucleotide sequence: TGTGCCAGCACCTTTAGGCGGGGGGGCACCGGGGAGCTGTTTTTT.

This clonotype showed up just a few times. The CDR3 DNA follows: TGCGCCAGCGCCAAAGCGGGGAATACGGCCCAGTACTTC. It translates to CASAKAGNTAQYF. V gene TRBV10-2 combines with J gene TRBJ2-5; the match to TRBD2 covers 7 bases. This CDR3 spans 13 amino acids. CDR1 is WSHSY and CDR2 is SAAADI in the germline V gene. Germline trimming cut 8 bases from V and 9 bases from J; bases unmatched to any gene: 12.

V and J are TRBV5-1 and TRBJ2-1; D might be TRBD2 (6 bases). Trimming removed 4 bases at V and 2 bases at J, with 13 bases between. The CDR3 sequence is 15 residues long. The germline gives CDR1 SGHRS, CDR2 YFSETQ. The CDR3 is CASSRGTQAYNEQFF. The CDR3 nucleotides are TGCGCCAGCAGCCGCGGGACCCAAGCCTACAATGAGCAGTTCTTC.

The sample holds many counts of this clonotype. The V gene is TRBV7-2, the J gene TRBJ2-1; 8 bases agree with TRBD2. J gave up 12 bases and V 3 bases, and 10 bases lay outside the gene matches. This CDR3 has 14 amino acids. The germline gives CDR1 SGHTA, CDR2 FQGNSA. The DNA of the CDR3 is TGTGCCAGCAGCTTGCTAGCGGGCACCACCGGGCAGTTCTTC. Translation: CASSLLAGTTGQFF. Drawing the rest from reference TRBV7-2 and TRBJ2-1, the complete variable domain is GAGVSQSPSNKVTEKGKDVELRCDPISGHTALYWYRQSLGQGLEFLIYFQGNSAPDKSGLPSDRFSAERTGGSVSTLTIQRTQQEDSAVYLCASSLLAGTTGQFFGPGTRLTVL.

This rearrangement joins TRBV20-1 to TRBJ2-7, with 11 bases that match TRBD2. CDR3 length: 17 amino acids. The germline V gene has CDR1 DFQATT and CDR2 SNEGSKA (reference sequence). V was clipped by 3 bases and J by 7 bases; unmatched bases: 17. CDR3 protein: CSARKTSGKMGLREQYF. The CDR3 bases are TGCAGTGCTAGGAAGACTAGCGGGAAAATGGGTTTGCGGGAGCAGTACTTC.

This clonotype was recorded at least ten times. The chain is built from TRBV20-1 and TRBJ2-7; no clear D gene. V dropped 0 bases and J dropped 4 bases, with 4 bases sitting between them. Germline V CDR1 and CDR2: DFQATT, SNEGSKA (reference sequence). The CDR3 has 11 amino acids. CDR3 protein: CSARESYEQYF. As DNA, the CDR3 is TGCAGTGCTAGAGAGAGTTACGAGCAGTACTTC.

This clonotype was seen a few times. The chain recombines TRBV6-5 with TRBJ2-1, with 9 nucleotides matching TRBD2. Losses at the gene ends were 1 base for V and 8 bases for J; bases not matched to a gene: 9. Germline lookup yields CDR1 MNHEY and CDR2 SVGAGI. The CDR3 length is 16 residues. CDR3 in DNA: TGTGCCAGCAGTTACTTGGCGGGAGGGCCTGTGTATGAGCAGTTCTTC. As protein: CASSYLAGGPVYEQFF.

This clonotype came up a few times. The rearrangement links TRBV7-2 to TRBJ1-1; D gene uncertain. Germline CDR1 is SGHTA and CDR2 is FQGNSA. The CDR3 extends over 14 amino acids. Trimming removed 2 bases at V and 0 bases at J, with 7 bases between. The CDR3 DNA is TGTGCCAGCAGCTTATTTCAGTTGAACACTGAAGCTTTCTTT. Amino acid sequence: CASSLFQLNTEAFF.

This clonotype was counted between two and nine times. The chain recombines TRBV24-1 with TRBJ2-3; D is possibly TRBD1 or TRBD2 (5 bases each). Trimming left V 3 bases short and J 2 bases short, with 17 bases between. CDR1 is KGHDR, CDR2 SFDVKD, per germline. The CDR3 runs to 17 residues. The CDR3 sequence is CATSDPRDADPTDTQYF. Here the CDR3 DNA reads TGTGCCACCAGTGATCCTCGGGACGCAGATCCCACAGATACGCAGTATTTT.

The chain employs TRBV10-3 and TRBJ2-3, with 7 bases identical to TRBD1. The V gene's germline CDR1 is ENHRY and CDR2 SYGVKD. This CDR3 is 14 amino acids long. Trimming removed 7 bases from V and 0 bases from J; junction bases left unmatched: 4. Written as DNA, the CDR3 is TGTGCCATCACCCAGGACAGGAGCACAGATACGCAGTATTTT. Protein sequence: CAITQDRSTDTQYF.

This clonotype was seen a few times. The V gene is TRBV20-1, the J gene TRBJ2-2, with TRBD2 matching over 10 bases. V lost 5 bases and J lost 6; bases outside the gene matches: 9. This CDR3 comprises 15 residues. In germline, CDR1 is DFQATT, CDR2 SNEGSKA (reference sequence). The CDR3: CSALRPTSGPGELFF. The CDR3 nucleotides read TGCAGTGCTCTCCGACCGACTAGCGGGCCCGGGGAGCTGTTTTTT.

This clonotype occurred a few times. The chain carries TRBV20-1 and TRBJ2-5; D may be TRBD1 (6 bases). V was trimmed by 5 bases and J by 1 base, leaving 11 bases between them. CDR3 size: 13 residues. Germline V CDR1 and CDR2: DFQATT, SNEGSKA (reference sequence). The CDR3 region has the DNA TGCAGTGCTGAGAGGGGGTCCCAAGAGACCCAGTACTTC. The encoded protein is CSAERGSQETQYF.

The chain has TRBV7-8 and TRBJ2-7, with D perhaps given as TRBD1 or TRBD2 (6 bases each). Trimming removed 1 base at V and 3 bases at J, with 13 bases between. Germline V gene lookup returns CDR1 SGHVS and CDR2 FQNEAQ. This CDR3 is built from 15 residues. The CDR3 DNA sequence: TGTGCCAGCAGCTTAGGCTCGGGGGCAGTCTACGAGCAGTACTTC. It translates to CASSLGSGAVYEQYF. The full variable domain, completed using reference TRBV7-8 and TRBJ2-7, is GAGVSQSPRYKVAKRGQDVALRCDPISGHVSLFWYQQALGQGPEFLTYFQNEAQLDKSGLPSDRFFAERPEGSVSTLKIQRTQQEDSAVYLCASSLGSGAVYEQYFGPGTRLTVT.

This clonotype has a handful of counts. V usage is TRBV10-3 and J usage is TRBJ2-7, with 14 bases aligning to TRBD2. Germline CDR1 ENHRY, CDR2 SYGVKD. Losses at the gene ends were 8 bases for V and 2 bases for J; bases not matched to a gene: 2. The CDR3 runs to 14 residues. This CDR3 reads CAIGTSGRPYEQYF. DNA of the CDR3: TGTGCCATCGGGACTAGCGGGAGACCCTACGAGCAGTACTTC.

The rearrangement uses TRBV5-5 and TRBJ2-2; possibly TRBD1 for D (5 bases). The CDR3 runs to 15 residues. CDR1 is SGHKS and CDR2 is YYEKEE in the germline V gene (reference sequence). V lost 0 bases and J 8 bases, leaving 14 bases between the germline ends. The CDR3 reads CASSLEAGRRGELFF. CDR3 coding DNA: TGTGCCAGCAGCTTGGAAGCAGGGCGTCGGGGGGAGCTGTTTTTT.

This chain links TRBV20-1 with TRBJ2-4, with D maybe TRBD2 (6 bases). Germline CDR1 reads DFQATT; CDR2 reads SNEGSKA (reference sequence). CDR3 size: 15 residues. V gave up 4 bases and J gave up 1 base, with 14 bases separating them. This CDR3 reads CSANLYRGAKNIQYF. CDR3 nucleotide sequence: TGCAGTGCTAACCTATACCGGGGGGCCAAAAACATTCAGTACTTC.

This clonotype was seen at least ten times. V gene TRBV12-3 or TRBV12-4 combines with J gene TRBJ1-1; TRBD1 matches at 7 bases. Trimming cost V 6 bases and J 0 bases; bases outside gene matches: 4. This CDR3 comprises 14 residues. The CDR3 reads CASRTGTLNTEAFF. For the CDR3, the DNA is TGTGCCAGCAGGACAGGGACCTTGAACACTGAAGCTTTCTTT.

This clonotype appeared many times. CDR3 DNA sequence: TGCAGCGTTGTATGGGACAGCTACGAGCAGTACTTC. It codes for CSVVWDSYEQYF. V usage is TRBV29-1 and J usage is TRBJ2-7, with 7 nucleotides matching TRBD1. Per germline, CDR1 SQVTM and CDR2 ANQGSEA. V lost 4 bases to trimming and J lost 3 bases; unmatched junction nucleotides: 3. The CDR3 runs to 12 residues.

The chain has TRBV12-3 or TRBV12-4 and TRBJ2-5; a weak D match, TRBD2 (7 bases). Deletions cut 1 base from V and 4 bases from J, with 16 bases between. This CDR3 contains 16 residues. The CDR3 protein is CASSLVGGLGGETQYF. DNA of the CDR3: TGTGCCAGCAGTTTAGTGGGGGGGCTGGGAGGAGAGACCCAGTACTTC.

The sample holds a few counts of this clonotype. This chain links TRBV12-3 or TRBV12-4 with TRBJ2-4; perhaps TRBD2 as D (5 bases). The V gene lost 3 bases and the J gene lost 1 base, with 10 bases spanning the gap. CDR3 length equals 15 residues. CDR3 protein: CASSFYGMAKNIQYF. CDR3 DNA: TGTGCCAGCAGTTTTTACGGGATGGCCAAAAACATTCAGTACTTC.

This clonotype came up a few times. The chain joins TRBV4-1 to TRBJ2-3; D gene unclear. The CDR3 extends over 13 amino acids. Germline CDR1 and CDR2: MGHRA and YSYEKL. V dropped 0 bases and J dropped 7 bases, with 8 bases sitting between them. CDR3 sequence: CASSQDSPYTQYF. CDR3 DNA sequence: TGCGCCAGCAGCCAAGACTCACCGTATACGCAGTATTTT.